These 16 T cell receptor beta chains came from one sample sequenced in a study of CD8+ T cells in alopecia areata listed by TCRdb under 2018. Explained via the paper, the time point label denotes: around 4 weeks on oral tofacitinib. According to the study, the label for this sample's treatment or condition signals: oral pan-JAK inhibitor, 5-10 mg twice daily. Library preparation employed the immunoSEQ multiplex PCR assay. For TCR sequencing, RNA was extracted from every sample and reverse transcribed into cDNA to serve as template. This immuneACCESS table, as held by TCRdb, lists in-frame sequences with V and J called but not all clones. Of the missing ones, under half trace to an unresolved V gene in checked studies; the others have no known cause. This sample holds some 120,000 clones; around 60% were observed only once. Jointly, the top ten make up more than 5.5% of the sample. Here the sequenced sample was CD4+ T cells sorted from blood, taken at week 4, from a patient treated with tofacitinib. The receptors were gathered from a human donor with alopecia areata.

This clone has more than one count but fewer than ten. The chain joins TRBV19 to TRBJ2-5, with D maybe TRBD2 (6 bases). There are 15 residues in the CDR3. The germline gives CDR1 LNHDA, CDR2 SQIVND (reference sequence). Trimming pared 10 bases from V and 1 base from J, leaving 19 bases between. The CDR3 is CANRRSRRAQETQYF. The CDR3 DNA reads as TGTGCCAACCGCCGCTCTCGGAGGGCCCAAGAGACCCAGTACTTC.

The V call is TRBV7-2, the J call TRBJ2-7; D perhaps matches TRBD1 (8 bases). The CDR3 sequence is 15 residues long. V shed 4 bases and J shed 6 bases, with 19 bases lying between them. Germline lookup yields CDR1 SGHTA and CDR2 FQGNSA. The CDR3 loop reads CASSSQRDRLAEQYF. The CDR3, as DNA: TGTGCCAGCAGCTCCCAGCGGGACAGGTTGGCCGAGCAGTACTTC.

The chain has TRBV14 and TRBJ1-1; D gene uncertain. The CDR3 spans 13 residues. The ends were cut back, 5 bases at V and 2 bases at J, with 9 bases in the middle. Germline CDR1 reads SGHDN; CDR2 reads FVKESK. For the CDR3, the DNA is TGTGCCAGCAGCGCGTCAGTCAACACTGAAGCTTTCTTT. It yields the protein CASSASVNTEAFF.

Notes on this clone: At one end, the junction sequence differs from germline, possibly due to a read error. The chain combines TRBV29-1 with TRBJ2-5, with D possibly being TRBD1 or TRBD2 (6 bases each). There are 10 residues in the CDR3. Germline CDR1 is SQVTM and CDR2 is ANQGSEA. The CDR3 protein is CSVEEGGADF. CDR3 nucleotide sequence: TGCAGCGTTGAAGAGGGGGGCGCAGACTTC. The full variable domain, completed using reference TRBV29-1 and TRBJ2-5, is SAVISQKPSRDICQRGTSLTIQCQVDSQVTMMFWYRQQPGQSLTLIATANQGSEATYESGFVIDKFPISRPNLTFSTLTVSNMSPEDSSIYLCSVEEGGADFGPGTRLLVL.

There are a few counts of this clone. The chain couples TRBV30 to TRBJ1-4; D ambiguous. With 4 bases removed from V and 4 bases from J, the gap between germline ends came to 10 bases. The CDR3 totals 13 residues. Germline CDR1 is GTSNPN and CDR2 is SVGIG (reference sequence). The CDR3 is CAWNWQNNEKLFF. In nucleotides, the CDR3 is TGTGCCTGGAATTGGCAGAATAATGAAAAACTGTTTTTT.

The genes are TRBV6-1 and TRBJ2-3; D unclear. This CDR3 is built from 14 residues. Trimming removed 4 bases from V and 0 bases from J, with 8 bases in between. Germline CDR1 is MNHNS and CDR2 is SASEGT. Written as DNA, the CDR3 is TGTGCCAGCAGTGTGGACCAGAGCACAGATACGCAGTATTTT. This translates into CASSVDQSTDTQYF.

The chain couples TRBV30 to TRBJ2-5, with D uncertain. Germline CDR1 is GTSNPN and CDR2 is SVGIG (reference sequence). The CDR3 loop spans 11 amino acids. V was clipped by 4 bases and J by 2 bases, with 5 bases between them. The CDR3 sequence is CAWTAQETQYF. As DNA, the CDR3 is TGTGCCTGGACAGCTCAAGAGACCCAGTACTTC.

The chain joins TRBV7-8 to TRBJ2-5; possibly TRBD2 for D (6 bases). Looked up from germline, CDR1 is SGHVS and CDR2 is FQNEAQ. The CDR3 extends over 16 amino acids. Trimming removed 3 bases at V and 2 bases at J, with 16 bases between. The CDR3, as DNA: TGTGCCAGCAGCTTGGGGAATAGCGGCAAACAAGAGACCCAGTACTTC. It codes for CASSLGNSGKQETQYF.

This chain's CDR3 is CASSSGGQGQEKLFF. As DNA, the CDR3 is TGTGCCAGCAGCTCCGGGGGGCAGGGGCAGGAAAAACTGTTTTTT. The chain joins TRBV5-4 to TRBJ1-4, with a possible D match to TRBD1 (6 bases). Germline V gene lookup returns CDR1 SGHNT and CDR2 YYREEE (reference sequence). Trimming cost V 3 bases and J 8 bases, with 17 bases left between them. CDR3 length: 15 amino acids.

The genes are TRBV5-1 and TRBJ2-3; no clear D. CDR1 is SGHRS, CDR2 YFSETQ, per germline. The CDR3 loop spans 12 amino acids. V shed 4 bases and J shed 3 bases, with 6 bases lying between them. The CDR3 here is CASSPKTDTQYF. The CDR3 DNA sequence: TGCGCCAGCAGCCCAAAGACAGATACGCAGTATTTT.

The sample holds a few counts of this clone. CDR3 amino acids: CAWRRQGSGELFF. The CDR3 nucleotides are TGTGCCTGGAGGAGACAGGGGTCCGGGGAGCTGTTTTTT. The chain recombines TRBV30 with TRBJ2-2, with 8 bases lining up with TRBD1. There are 13 residues in the CDR3. Unmatched junction bases numbered 3, after V lost 3 bases and J lost 6 bases. Germline V lookup: CDR1 GTSNPN, CDR2 SVGIG (reference sequence).

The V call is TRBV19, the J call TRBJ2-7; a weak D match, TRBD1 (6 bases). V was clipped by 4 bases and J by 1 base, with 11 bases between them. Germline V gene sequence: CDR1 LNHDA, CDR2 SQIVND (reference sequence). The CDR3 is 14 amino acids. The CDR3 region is CASSRDISSYEQYF. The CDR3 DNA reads TGTGCCAGTAGTAGGGACATCTCATCCTACGAGCAGTACTTC. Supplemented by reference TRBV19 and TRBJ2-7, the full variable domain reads DGGITQSPKYLFRKEGQNVTLSCEQNLNHDAMYWYRQDPGQGLRLIYYSQIVNDFQKGDIAEGYSVSREKKESFPLTVTSAQKNPTAFYLCASSRDISSYEQYFGPGTRLTVT.

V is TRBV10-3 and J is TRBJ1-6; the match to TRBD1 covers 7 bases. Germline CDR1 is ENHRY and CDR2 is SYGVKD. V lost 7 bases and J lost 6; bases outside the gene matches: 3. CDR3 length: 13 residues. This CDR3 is CAITGTANSPLHF. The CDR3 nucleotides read TGTGCCATCACCGGGACAGCTAATTCACCCCTCCACTTT.

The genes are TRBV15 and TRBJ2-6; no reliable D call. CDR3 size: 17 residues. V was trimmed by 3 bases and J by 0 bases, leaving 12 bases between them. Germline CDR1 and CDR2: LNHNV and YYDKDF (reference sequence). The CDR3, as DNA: TGTGCCACCAGCAGGGAAATCAGCCTCTCTGGGGCCAACGTCCTGACTTTC. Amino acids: CATSREISLSGANVLTF. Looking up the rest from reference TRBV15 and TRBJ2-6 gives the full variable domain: DAMVIQNPRYQVTQFGKPVTLSCSQTLNHNVMYWYQQKSSQAPKLLFHYYDKDFNNEADTPDNFQSRRPNTSFCFLDIRSPGLGDTAMYLCATSREISLSGANVLTFGAGSRLTVL.

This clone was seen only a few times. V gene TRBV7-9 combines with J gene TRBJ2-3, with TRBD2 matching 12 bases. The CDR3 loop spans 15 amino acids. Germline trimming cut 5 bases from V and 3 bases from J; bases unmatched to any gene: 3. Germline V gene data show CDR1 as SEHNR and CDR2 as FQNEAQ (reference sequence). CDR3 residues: CASSPGTSGTDTQYF. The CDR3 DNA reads TGTGCCAGCAGCCCCGGGACTAGCGGGACAGATACGCAGTATTTT.

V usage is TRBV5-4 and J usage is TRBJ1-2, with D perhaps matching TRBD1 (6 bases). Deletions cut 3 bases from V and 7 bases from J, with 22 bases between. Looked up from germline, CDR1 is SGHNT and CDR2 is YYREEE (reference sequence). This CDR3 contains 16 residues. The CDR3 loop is CASSSALNRVEGGYTF. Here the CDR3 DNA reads TGTGCCAGCAGCTCAGCCCTAAACAGGGTCGAGGGTGGCTACACCTTC.